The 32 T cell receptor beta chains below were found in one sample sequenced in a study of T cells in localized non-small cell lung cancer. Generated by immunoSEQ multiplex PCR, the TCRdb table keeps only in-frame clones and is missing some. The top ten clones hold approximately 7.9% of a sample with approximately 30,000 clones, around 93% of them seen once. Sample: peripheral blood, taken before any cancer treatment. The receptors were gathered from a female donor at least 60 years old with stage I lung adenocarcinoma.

The chain's CDR3 is CASTQLWTGGYTF. The DNA of the CDR3 is TGTGCCAGCACCCAACTCTGGACGGGCGGCTACACCTTC. This chain connects TRBV6-5 to TRBJ1-2, with unresolved D. Trimming removed 7 bases at V and 8 bases at J, with 17 bases between. The CDR3 extends over 13 amino acids. Per germline, CDR1 MNHEY and CDR2 SVGAGI.

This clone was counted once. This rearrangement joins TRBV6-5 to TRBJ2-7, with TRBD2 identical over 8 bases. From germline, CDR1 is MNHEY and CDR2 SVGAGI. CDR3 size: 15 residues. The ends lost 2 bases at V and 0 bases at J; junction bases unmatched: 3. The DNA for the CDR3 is TGTGCCAGCAGTTACCGGGGGGGCGCCTCCTACGAGCAGTACGTC. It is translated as CASSYRGGASYEQYV.

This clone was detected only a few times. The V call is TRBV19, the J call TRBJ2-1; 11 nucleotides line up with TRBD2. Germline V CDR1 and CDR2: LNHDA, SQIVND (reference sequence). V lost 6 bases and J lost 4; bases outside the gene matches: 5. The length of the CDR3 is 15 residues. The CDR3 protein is CASRTLAGVYNEQFF. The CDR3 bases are TGTGCCAGTAGGACACTAGCGGGAGTATACAATGAGCAGTTCTTC.

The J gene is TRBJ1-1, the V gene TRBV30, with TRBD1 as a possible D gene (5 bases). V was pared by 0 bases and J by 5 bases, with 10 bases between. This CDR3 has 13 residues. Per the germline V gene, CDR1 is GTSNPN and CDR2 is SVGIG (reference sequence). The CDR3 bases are TGTGCCTGGAGTGTTCGGGACCTTACTGAAGCTTTCTTT. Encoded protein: CAWSVRDLTEAFF. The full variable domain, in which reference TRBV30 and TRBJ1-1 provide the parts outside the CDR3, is SQTIHQWPATLVQPVGSPLSLECTVEGTSNPNLYWYRQAAGRGLQLLFYSVGIGQISSEVPQNLSASRPQDRQFILSSKKLLLSDSGFYLCAWSVRDLTEAFFGQGTRLTVV.

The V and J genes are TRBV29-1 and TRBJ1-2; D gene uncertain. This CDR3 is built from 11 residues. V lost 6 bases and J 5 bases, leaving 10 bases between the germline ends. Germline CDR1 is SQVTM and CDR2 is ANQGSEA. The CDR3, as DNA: TGCAGCGTACTCCATATTTATGGCTACACCTTC. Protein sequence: CSVLHIYGYTF.

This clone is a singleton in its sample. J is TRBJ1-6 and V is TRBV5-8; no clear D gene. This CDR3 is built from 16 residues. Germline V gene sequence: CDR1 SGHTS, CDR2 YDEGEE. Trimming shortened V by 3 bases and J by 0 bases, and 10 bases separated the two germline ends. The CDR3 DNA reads TGTGCCAGCAGCTCCGACGGTAGCTCCTATAATTCACCCCTCCACTTT. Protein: CASSSDGSSYNSPLHF.

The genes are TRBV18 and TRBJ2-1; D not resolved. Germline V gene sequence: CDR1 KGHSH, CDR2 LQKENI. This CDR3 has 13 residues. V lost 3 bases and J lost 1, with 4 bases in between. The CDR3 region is CASSPLSYNEQFF. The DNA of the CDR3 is TGTGCCAGCTCACCCCTTTCCTACAATGAGCAGTTCTTC.

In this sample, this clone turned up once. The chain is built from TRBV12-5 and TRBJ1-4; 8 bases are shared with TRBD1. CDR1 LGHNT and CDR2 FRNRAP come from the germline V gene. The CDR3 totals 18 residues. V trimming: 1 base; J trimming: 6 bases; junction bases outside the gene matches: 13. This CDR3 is CASGLDLRGLASDEKLFF. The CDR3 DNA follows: TGTGCTAGTGGTTTGGACCTCAGGGGGCTGGCTTCTGATGAAAAACTGTTTTTT.

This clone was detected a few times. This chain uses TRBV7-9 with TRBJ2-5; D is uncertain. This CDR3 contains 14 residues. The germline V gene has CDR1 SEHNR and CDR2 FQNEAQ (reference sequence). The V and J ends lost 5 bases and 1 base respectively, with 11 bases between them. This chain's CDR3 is CASSTGYSQETQYF. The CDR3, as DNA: TGTGCCAGCAGCACTGGGTACTCCCAAGAGACCCAGTACTTC.

The CDR3 DNA reads TGCAGCGTTGATTGGACAGGGAGTGAGATCGAGACCCAGTACTTC. Its translation: CSVDWTGSEIETQYF. V and J are TRBV29-1 and TRBJ2-5; 8 bases are a match to TRBD1. The CDR3 loop spans 15 amino acids. Germline CDR1 reads SQVTM; CDR2 reads ANQGSEA. Trimming removed 3 bases from V and 5 bases from J; junction bases left unmatched: 11. Complete variable domain (other parts from reference TRBV29-1 and TRBJ2-5): SAVISQKPSRDICQRGTSLTIQCQVDSQVTMMFWYRQQPGQSLTLIATANQGSEATYESGFVIDKFPISRPNLTFSTLTVSNMSPEDSSIYLCSVDWTGSEIETQYFGPGTRLLVL.

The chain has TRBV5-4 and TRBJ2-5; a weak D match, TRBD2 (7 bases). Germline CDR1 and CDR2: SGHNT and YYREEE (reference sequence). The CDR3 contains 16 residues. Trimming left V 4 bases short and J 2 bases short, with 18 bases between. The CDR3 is CASSRGGGQKQETQYF. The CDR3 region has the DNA TGTGCCAGCAGCCGCGGCGGGGGACAAAAACAAGAGACCCAGTACTTC.

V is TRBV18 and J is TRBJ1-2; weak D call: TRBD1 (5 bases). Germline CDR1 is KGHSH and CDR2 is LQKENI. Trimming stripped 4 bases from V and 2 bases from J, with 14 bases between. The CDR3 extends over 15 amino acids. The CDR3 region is CASSQRGGANYGYTF. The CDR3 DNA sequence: TGTGCCAGCTCACAACGGGGAGGGGCGAACTATGGCTACACCTTC.

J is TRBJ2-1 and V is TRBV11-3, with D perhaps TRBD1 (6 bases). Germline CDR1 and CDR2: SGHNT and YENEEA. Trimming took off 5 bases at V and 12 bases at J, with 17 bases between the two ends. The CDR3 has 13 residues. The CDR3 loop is CASSTGHGSGQFF. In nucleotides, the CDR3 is TGTGCCAGCAGCACGGGACACGGAAGTGGGCAGTTCTTC.

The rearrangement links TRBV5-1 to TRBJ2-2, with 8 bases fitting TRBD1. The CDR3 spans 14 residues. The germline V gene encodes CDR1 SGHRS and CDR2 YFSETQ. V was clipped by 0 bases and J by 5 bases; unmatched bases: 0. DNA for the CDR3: TGCGCCAGCAGCTTGGGACAGGGGACCGGGGAGCTGTTTTTT. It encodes CASSLGQGTGELFF.

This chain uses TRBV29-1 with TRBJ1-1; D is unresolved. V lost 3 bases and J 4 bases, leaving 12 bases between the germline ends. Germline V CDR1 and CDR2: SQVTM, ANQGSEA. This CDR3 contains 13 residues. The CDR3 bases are TGCAGCGTTGATCTCAGGATGGGCACTGAAGCTTTCTTT. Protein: CSVDLRMGTEAFF. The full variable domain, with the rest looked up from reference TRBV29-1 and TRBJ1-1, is SAVISQKPSRDICQRGTSLTIQCQVDSQVTMMFWYRQQPGQSLTLIATANQGSEATYESGFVIDKFPISRPNLTFSTLTVSNMSPEDSSIYLCSVDLRMGTEAFFGQGTRLTVV.

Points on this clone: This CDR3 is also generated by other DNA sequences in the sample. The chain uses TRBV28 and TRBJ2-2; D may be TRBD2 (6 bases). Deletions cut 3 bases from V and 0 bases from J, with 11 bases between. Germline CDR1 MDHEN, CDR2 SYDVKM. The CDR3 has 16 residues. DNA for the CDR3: TGTGCCAGCAGTTTGGGGCTAGCGACGAACACCGGGGAGCTGTTTTTT. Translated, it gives CASSLGLATNTGELFF.

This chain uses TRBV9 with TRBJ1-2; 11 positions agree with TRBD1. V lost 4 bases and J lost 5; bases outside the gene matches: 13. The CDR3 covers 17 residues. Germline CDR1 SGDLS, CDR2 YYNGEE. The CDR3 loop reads CASSPSRGTGGLYGYTF. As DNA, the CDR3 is TGTGCCAGCAGCCCAAGTCGGGGGACAGGGGGTTTATATGGCTACACCTTC. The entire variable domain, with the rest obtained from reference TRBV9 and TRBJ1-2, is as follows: DSGVTQTPKHLITATGQRVTLRCSPRSGDLSVYWYQQSLDQGLQFLIQYYNGEERAKGNILERFSAQQFPDLHSELNLSSLELGDSALYFCASSPSRGTGGLYGYTFGSGTRLTVV.

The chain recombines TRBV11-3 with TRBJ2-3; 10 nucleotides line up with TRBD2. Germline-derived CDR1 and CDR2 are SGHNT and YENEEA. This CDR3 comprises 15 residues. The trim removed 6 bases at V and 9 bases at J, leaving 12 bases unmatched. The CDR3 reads CASSLLGVTSGTQYF. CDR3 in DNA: TGTGCCAGCAGTCTCTTGGGGGTGACTAGCGGGACGCAGTATTTT.

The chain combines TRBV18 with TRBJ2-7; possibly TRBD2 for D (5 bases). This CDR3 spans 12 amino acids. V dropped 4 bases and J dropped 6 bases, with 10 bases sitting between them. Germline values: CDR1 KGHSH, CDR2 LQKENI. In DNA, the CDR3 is TGTGCCAGCTCACTACTAGGAGCCGAGCAGTACGTC. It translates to CASSLLGAEQYV.

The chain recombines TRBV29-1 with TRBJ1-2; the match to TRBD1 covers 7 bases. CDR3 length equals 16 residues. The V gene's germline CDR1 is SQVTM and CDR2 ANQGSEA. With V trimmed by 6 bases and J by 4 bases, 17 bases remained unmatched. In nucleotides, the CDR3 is TGCAGCGTCCCCCAGGAGGGGGCGCGGATCTGCTATGGCTACACCTTC. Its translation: CSVPQEGARICYGYTF.

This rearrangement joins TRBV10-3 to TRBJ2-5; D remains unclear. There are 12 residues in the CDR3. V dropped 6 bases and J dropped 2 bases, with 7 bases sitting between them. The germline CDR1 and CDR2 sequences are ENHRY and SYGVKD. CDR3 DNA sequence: TGTGCCATCAGCTCCGGTCAAGAGACCCAGTACTTC. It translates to CAISSGQETQYF.

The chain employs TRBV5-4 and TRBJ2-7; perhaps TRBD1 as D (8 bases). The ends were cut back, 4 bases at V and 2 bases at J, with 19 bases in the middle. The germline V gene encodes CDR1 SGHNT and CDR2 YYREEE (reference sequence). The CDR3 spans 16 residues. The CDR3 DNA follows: TGTGCCAGCAGCCAGGGGGGGACAGGAGGAACCTACGAGCAGTACTTC. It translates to CASSQGGTGGTYEQYF.

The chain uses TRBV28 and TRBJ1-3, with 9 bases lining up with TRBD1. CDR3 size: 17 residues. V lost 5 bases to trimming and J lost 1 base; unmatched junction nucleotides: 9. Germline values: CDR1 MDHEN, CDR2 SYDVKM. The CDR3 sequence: CASSPRPGTGSGNTIYF. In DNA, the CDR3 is TGTGCCAGCAGTCCACGCCCTGGGACAGGGTCTGGAAACACCATATATTTT. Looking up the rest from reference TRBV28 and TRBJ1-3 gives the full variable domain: DVKVTQSSRYLVKRTGEKVFLECVQDMDHENMFWYRQDPGLGLRLIYFSYDVKMKEKGDIPEGYSVSREKKERFSLILESASTNQTSMYLCASSPRPGTGSGNTIYFGEGSWLTVV.

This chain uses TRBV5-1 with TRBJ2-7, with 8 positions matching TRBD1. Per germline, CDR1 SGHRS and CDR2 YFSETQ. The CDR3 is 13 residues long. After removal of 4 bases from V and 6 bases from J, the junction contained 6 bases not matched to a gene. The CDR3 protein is CASSPTGGSEQYV. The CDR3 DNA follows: TGCGCCAGCAGCCCAACAGGGGGAAGCGAGCAGTACGTC.

The CDR3: CASSRDYAAEQFF. DNA for the CDR3: TGTGCCAGCTCACGAGATTACGCGGCTGAGCAGTTCTTC. The chain carries TRBV18 and TRBJ2-1; D is uncertain. The CDR3 covers 13 residues. Germline CDR1 is KGHSH and CDR2 is LQKENI. With 4 bases removed from V and 9 bases from J, the gap between germline ends came to 13 bases.

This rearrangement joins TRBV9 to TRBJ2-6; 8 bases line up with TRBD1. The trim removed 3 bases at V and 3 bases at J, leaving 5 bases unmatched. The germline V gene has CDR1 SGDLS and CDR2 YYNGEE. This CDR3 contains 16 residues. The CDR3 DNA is TGTGCCAGCAGCGCAGGGGGCGGGAATGGGGCCAACGTCCTGACTTTC. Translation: CASSAGGGNGANVLTF.

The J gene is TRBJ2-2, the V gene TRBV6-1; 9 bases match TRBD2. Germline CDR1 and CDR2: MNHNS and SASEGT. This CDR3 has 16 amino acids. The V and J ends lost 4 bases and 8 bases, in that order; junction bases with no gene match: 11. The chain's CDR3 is CASSGKAGGAPGELFF. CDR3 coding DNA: TGTGCCAGCAGTGGAAAGGCGGGAGGGGCACCAGGGGAGCTGTTTTTT.

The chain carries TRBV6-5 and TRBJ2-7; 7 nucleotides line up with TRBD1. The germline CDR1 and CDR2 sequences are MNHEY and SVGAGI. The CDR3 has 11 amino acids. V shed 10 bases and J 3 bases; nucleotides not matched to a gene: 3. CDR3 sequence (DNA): TGTGCCACCTGGACAGGCTACGAGCAGTACTTC. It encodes CATWTGYEQYF.

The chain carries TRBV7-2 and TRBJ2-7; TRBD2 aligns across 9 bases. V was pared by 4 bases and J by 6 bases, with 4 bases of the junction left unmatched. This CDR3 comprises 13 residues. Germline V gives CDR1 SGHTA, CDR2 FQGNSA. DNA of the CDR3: TGTGCCAGCAGCTCGGGCGGGGGGGGCGAGCAGTACTTC. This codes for CASSSGGGGEQYF.

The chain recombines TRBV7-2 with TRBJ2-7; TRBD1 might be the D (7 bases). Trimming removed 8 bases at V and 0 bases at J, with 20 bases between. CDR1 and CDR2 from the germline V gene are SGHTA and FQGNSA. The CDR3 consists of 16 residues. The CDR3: CASGWDSLASSYEQYF. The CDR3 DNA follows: TGTGCCAGCGGGTGGGACAGCCTAGCGAGCTCCTACGAGCAGTACTTC.

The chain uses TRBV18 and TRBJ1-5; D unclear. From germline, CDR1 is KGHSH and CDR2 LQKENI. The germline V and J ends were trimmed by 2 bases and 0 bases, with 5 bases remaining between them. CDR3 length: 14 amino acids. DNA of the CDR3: TGTGCCAGCTCACCAGTACATAGCAATCAGCCCCAGCATTTT. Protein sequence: CASSPVHSNQPQHF.

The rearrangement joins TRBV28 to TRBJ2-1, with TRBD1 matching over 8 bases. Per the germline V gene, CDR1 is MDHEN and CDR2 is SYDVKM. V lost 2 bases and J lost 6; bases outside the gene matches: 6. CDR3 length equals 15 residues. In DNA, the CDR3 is TGTGCCAGCAGTTTACTCGACAGGGGTGGCAATGAGCAGTTCTTC. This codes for CASSLLDRGGNEQFF.